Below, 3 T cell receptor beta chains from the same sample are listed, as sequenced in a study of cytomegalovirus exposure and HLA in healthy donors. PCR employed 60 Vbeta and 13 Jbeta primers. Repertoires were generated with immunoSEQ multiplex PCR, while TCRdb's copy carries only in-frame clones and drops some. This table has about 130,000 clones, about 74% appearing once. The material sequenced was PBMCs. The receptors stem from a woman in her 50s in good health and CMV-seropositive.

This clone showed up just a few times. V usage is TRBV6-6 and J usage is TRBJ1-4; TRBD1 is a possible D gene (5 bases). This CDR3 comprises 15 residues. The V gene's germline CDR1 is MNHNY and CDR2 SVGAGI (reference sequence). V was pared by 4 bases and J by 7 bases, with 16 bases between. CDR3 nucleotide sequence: TGTGCCAGCAGTTCCCTCGGGGGGGAGGGTGAAAAACTGTTTTTT. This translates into CASSSLGGEGEKLFF.

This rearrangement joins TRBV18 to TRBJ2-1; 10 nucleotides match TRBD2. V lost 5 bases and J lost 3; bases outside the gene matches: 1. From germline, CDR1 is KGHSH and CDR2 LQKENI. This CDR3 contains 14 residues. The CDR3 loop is CASSRLAGYNEQFF. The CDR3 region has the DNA TGTGCCAGCTCAAGACTAGCGGGCTACAATGAGCAGTTCTTC.

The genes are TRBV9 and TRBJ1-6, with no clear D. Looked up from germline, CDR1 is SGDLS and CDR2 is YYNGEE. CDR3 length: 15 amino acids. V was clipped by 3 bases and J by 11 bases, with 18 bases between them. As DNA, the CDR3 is TGTGCCAGCAGCGCAGACCCATTGTCGGGAACACCCCTCCACTTT. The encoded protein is CASSADPLSGTPLHF.